Reported below is one TCR beta chain. Its matching antigen is unknown. The data derive from a study of blood T cells in healthy people across ages. Looked up from germline, CDR1 is KGHDR and CDR2 is SFDVKD. Trimming left V 3 bases short and J 0 bases short, with 7 bases between. There are 14 residues in the CDR3. Whole-study findings and limits: Donor CMV status, an unknown factor, possibly confounded changes in expanded clonotypes.

With a J-beta primer mix and a sample-barcoded 5' primer, a second PCR ran about 7 to 12 cycles. The yield of each sample was at least 2.5 million CDR3-containing paired-end reads. TCRdb called the 5' RACE reads again in MiXCR, with one record for every CDR3 protein. The sample has roughly 1.9 million distinct CDR3 sequences, more than 35% seen once. The chain joins TRBV24-1 to TRBJ1-1, with D perhaps TRBD1 (6 bases). Material for sequencing was blood. This clonotype was sampled from a human donor in good health. CDR3 nucleotides: TGTGCCACCAGTGATGCAGGGGTGAACACTGAAGCTTTCTTT. It is translated as CATSDAGVNTEAFF.